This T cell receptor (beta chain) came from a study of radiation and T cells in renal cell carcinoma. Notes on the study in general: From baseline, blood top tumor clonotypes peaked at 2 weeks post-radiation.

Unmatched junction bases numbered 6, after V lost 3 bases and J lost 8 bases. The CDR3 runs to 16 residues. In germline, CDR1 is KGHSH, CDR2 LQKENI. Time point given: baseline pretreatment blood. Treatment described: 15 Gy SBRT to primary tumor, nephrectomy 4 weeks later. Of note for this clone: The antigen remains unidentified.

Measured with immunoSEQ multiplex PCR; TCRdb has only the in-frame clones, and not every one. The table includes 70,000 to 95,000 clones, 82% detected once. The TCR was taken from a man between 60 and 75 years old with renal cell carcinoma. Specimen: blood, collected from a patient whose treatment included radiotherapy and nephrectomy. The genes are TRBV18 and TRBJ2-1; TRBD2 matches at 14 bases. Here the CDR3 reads CASSPRLAGGVDEQFF. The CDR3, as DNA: TGTGCCAGCTCACCCAGACTAGCGGGAGGGGTTGATGAGCAGTTCTTC. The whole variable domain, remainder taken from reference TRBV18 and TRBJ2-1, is NAGVMQNPRHLVRRRGQEARLRCSPMKGHSHVYWYRQLPEEGLKFMVYLQKENIIDESGMPKERFSAEFPKEGPSILRIQQVVRGDSAAYFCASSPRLAGGVDEQFFGPGTRLTVL.